The T cell receptor beta chain described here comes from a study of response to subunit inactivated influenza vaccine. TCRdb passed the RT-PCR reads through MiXCR, listing each CDR3 protein once. This table holds around 490,000 distinct CDR3 sequences, around 8% found once. Germline assignment: CDR1 DFQATT and CDR2 SNEGSKA (reference sequence). The CDR3 loop spans 16 amino acids. Trimming removed 6 bases at V and 0 bases at J, with 18 bases between. Whole-study results and caveats: Few new T cells, the authors suggested, are recruited by each seasonal influenza vaccination.

This clonotype turned up a few times. The target antigen is unknown. J is TRBJ1-5 and V is TRBV20-1; perhaps TRBD1 as D (6 bases). This material consisted of PBMCs from blood, taken less than 30 months after vaccination. This TCR came from a man aged 45 to 75 who received an inactivated influenza vaccine. CDR3 protein: CSASGHRFLSNQPQHF. The CDR3 DNA is TGCAGTGCGTCGGGACACCGGTTCCTTAGCAATCAGCCCCAGCATTTT.